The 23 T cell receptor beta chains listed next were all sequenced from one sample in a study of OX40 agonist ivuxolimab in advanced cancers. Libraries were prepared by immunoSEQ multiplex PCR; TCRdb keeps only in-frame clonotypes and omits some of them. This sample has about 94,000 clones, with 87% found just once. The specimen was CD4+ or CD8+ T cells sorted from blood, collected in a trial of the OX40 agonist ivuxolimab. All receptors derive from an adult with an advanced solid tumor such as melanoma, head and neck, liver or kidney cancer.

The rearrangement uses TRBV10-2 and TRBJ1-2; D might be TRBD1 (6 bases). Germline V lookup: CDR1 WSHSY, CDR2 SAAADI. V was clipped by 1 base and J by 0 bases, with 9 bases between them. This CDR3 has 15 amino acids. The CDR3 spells CASSEWTATNYGYTF. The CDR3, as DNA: TGCGCCAGCAGTGAGTGGACAGCCACTAACTATGGCTACACCTTC.

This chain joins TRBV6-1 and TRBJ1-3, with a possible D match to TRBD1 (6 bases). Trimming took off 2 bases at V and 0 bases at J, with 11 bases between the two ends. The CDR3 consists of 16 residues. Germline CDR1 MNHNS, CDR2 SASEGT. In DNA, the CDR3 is TGTGCCAGCAGTGAACACAGGGCAAACTCTGGAAACACCATATATTTT. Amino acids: CASSEHRANSGNTIYF.

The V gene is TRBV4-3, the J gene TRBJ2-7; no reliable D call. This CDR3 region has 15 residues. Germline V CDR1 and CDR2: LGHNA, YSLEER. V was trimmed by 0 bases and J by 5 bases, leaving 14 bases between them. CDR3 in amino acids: CASSQDGSPGNEQYF. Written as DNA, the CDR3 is TGCGCCAGCAGCCAAGATGGAAGCCCGGGTAACGAGCAGTACTTC.

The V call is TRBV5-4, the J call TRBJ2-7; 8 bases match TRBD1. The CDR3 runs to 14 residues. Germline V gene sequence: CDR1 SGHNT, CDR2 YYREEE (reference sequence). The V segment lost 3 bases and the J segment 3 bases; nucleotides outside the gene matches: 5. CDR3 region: CASSYKGQGYEQYF. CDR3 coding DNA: TGTGCCAGCAGCTACAAAGGACAGGGCTACGAGCAGTACTTC.

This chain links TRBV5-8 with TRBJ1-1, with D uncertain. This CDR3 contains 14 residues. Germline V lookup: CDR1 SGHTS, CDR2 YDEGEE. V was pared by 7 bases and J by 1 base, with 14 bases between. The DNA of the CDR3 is TGTGCCAGCGGGCGTCGGGTGGGGAACACTGAAGCTTTCTTT. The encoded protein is CASGRRVGNTEAFF.

The CDR3, as DNA: TGTGCCAGCAGCTTAGGGGGGACAGGGGCGTCCGGGGAGCTGTTTTTT. It encodes CASSLGGTGASGELFF. V gene TRBV11-1 combines with J gene TRBJ2-2; 10 nucleotides line up with TRBD1. The CDR3 length is 16 residues. V trimming: 1 base; J trimming: 6 bases; junction bases outside the gene matches: 5. Germline-derived CDR1 and CDR2 are SGHAT and FQDESV (reference sequence).

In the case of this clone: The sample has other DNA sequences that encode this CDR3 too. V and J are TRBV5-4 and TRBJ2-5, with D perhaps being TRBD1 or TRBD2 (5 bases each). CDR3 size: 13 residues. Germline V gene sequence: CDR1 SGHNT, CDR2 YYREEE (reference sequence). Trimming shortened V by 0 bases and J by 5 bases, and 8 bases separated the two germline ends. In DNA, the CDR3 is TGTGCCAGCAGCTTGGACTGGGGGGAGACCCAGTACTTC. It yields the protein CASSLDWGETQYF.

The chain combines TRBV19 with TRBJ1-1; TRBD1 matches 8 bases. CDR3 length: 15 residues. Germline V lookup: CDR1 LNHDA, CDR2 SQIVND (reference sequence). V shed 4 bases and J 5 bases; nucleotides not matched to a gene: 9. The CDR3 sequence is CASSNGQGQLTEAFF. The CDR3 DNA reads TGTGCCAGTAGTAATGGACAGGGACAGTTGACTGAAGCTTTCTTT.

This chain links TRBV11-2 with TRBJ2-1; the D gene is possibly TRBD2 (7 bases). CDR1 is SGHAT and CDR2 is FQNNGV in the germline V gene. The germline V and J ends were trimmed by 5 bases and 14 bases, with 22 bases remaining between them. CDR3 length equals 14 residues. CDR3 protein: CASSGTAGARGKFF. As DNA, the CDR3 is TGTGCCAGCAGCGGGACCGCGGGGGCACGCGGAAAGTTCTTC. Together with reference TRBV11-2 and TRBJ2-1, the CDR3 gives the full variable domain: EAGVAQSPRYKIIEKRQSVAFWCNPISGHATLYWYQQILGQGPKLLIQFQNNGVVDDSQLPKDRFSAERLKGVDSTLKIQPAKLEDSAVYLCASSGTAGARGKFFGPGTRLTVL.

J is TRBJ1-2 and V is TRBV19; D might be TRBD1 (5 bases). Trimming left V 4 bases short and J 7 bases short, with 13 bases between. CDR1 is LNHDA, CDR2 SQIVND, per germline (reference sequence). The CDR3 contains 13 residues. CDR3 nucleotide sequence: TGTGCCAGTAGTAGGGACTCCCGCTCTGGCTACACCTTC. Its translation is CASSRDSRSGYTF.

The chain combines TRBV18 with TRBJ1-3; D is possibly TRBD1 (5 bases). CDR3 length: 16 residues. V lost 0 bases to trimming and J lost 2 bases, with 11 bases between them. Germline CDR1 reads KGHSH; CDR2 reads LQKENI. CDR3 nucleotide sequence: TGTGCCAGCTCACCACCGACGGGGCTGGCTGGAAACACCATATATTTT. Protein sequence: CASSPPTGLAGNTIYF.

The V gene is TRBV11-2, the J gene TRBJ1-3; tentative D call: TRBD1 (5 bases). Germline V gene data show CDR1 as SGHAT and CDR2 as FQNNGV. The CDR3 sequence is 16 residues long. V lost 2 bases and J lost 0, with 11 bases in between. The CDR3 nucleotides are TGTGCCAGCAGCTTAAGACAGTCGGGCTCTGGAAACACCATATATTTT. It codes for CASSLRQSGSGNTIYF.

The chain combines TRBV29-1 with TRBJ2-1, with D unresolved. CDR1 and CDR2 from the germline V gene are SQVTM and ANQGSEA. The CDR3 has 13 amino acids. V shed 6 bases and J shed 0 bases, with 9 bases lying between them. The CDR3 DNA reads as TGCAGCGTGGGGTACAGCTCCTACAATGAGCAGTTCTTC. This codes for CSVGYSSYNEQFF.

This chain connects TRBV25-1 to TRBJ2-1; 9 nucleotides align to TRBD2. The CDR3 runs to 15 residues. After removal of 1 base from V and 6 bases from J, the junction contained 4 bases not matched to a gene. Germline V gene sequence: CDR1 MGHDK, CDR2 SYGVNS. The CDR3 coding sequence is TGTGCCAGCAGTGAATCCCGCGGGGGGGTCAATGAGCAGTTCTTC. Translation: CASSESRGGVNEQFF.

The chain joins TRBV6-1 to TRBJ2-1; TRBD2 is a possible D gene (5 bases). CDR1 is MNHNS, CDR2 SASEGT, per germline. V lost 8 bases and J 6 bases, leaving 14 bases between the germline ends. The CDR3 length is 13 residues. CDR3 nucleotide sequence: TGTGCCAGCCTGGGGAGCGCCTCCAATGAGCAGTTCTTC. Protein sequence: CASLGSASNEQFF.

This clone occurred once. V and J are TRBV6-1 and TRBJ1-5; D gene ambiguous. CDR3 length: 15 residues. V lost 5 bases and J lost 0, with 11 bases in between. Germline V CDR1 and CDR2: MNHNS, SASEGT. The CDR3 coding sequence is TGTGCCAGCAGTCCCGACAAGCTTAGCAATCAGCCCCAGCATTTT. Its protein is CASSPDKLSNQPQHF.

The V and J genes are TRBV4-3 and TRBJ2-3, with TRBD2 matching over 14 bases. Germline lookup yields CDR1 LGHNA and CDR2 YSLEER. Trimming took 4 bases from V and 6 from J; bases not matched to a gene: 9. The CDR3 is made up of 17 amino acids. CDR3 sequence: CASSRGGLAGGYDTQYF. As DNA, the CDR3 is TGCGCCAGCAGCCGCGGAGGACTAGCGGGGGGCTATGATACGCAGTATTTT.

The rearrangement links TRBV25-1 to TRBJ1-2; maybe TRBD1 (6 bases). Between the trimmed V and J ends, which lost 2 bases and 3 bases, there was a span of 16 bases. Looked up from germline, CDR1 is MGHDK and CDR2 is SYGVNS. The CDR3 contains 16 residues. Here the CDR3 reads CASSERGTIKHYGYTF. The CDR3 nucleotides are TGTGCCAGCAGTGAAAGGGGGACAATCAAACACTATGGCTACACCTTC.

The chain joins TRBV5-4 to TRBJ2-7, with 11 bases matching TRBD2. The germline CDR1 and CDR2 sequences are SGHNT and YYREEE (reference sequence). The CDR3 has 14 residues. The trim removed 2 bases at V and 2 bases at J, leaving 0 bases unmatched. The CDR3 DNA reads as TGTGCCAGCAGCTTTAGCGGGGGGGCCTACGAGCAGTACTTC. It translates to CASSFSGGAYEQYF.

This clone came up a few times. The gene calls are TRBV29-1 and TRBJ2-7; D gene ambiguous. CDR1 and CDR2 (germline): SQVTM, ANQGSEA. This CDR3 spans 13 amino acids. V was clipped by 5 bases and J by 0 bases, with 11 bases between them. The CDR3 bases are TGCAGCGTTCGGACGAGCCGCTCCTACGAGCAGTACTTC. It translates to CSVRTSRSYEQYF.

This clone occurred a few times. DNA of the CDR3: TGCGCCAGCACTACAGGGGGATTCTACGAGCAGTACTTC. Translated: CASTTGGFYEQYF. The V call is TRBV5-1, the J call TRBJ2-7, with 8 bases that match TRBD1. V lost 6 bases to trimming and J lost 3 bases; unmatched junction nucleotides: 5. CDR1 is SGHRS and CDR2 is YFSETQ in the germline V gene. CDR3 size: 13 residues.

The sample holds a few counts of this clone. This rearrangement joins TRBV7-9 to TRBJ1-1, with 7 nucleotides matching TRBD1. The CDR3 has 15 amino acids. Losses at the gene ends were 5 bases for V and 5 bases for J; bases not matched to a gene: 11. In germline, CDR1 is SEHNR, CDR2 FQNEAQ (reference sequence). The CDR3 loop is CASSPRRGGRTEAFF. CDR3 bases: TGTGCCAGCAGCCCGCGGAGAGGGGGCCGAACTGAAGCTTTCTTT.

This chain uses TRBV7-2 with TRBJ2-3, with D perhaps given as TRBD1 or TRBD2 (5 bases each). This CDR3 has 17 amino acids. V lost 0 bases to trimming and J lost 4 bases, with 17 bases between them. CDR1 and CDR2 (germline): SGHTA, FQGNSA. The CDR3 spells CASSLAVRAWGADTQYF. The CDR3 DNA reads TGTGCCAGCAGCTTAGCGGTGAGGGCGTGGGGCGCAGATACGCAGTATTTT.